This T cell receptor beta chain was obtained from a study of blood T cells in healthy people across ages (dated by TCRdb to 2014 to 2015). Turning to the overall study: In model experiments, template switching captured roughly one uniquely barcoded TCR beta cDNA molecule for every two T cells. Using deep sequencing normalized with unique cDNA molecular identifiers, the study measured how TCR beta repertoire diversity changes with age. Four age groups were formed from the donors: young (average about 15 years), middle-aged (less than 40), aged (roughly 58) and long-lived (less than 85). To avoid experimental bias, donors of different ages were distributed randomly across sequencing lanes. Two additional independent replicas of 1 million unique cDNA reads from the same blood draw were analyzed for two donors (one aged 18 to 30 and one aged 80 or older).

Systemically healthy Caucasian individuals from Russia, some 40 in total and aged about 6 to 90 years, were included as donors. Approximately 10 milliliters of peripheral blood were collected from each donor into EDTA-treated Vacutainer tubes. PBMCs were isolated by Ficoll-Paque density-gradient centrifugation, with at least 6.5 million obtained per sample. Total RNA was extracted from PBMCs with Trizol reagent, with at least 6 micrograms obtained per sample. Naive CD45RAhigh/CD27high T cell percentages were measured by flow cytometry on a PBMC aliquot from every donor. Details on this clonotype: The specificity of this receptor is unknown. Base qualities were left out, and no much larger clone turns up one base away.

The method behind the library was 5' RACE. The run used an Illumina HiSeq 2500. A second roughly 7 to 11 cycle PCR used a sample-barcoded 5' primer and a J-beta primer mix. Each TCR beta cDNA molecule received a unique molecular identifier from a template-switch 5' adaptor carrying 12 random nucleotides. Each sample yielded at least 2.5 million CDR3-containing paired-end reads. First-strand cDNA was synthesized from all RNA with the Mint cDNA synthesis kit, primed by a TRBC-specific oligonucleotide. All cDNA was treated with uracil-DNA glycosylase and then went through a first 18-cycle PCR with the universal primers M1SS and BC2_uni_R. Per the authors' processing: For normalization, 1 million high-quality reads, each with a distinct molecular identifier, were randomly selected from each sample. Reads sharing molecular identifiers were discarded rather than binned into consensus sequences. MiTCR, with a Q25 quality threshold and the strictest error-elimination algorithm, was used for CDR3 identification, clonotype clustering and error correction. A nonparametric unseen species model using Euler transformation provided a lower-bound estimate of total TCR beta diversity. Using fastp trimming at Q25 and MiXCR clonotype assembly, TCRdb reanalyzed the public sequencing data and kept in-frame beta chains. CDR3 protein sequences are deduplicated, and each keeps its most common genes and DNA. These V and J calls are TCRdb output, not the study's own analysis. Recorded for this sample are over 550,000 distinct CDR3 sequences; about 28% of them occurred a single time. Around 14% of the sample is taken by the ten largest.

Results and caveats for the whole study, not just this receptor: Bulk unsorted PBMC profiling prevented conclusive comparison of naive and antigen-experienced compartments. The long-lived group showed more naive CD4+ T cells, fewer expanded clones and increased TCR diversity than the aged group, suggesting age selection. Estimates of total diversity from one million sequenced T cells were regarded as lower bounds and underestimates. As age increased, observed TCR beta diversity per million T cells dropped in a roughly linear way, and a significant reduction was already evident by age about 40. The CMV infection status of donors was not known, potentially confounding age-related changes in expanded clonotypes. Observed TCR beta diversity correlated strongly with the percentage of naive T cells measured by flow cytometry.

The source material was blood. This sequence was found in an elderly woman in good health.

The CDR3 here reads CSAKDVSSYNEQFF. The nucleotide sequence is TGCAGTGCCAAGGACGTAAGCTCCTACAATGAGCAGTTCTTC. The sequence is built from TRBV20-1 and TRBJ2-1; no D gene is confidently identified. The CDR3 runs 14 residues from the cysteine to the phenylalanine. Only the CDR3 region is kept as DNA, spanning 42 bases read in frame from base 1. The germline V gene (reference sequence) specifies DFQATT as CDR1 and SNEGSKA as CDR2. The junction shows trimming of 6 bases on V and 0 bases on J, plus 12 bases between the germline ends.